These T cell receptor beta chains were read from a single sample in a study of T cell repertoires in cytomegalovirus infection. TCRdb used MiXCR to reprocess the reads, holding one entry per CDR3 protein. Of hundreds of thousands of distinct CDR3 sequences in the sample, approximately 10% are singletons; the top ten hold roughly a tenth. Material: PBMCs. Receptor source: a human donor in good health (CMV status not recorded). Some clones in this sample may be carry-over from other donors' samples. The CDR3 runs from the conserved cysteine through the conserved F or W. The D gene is left open where the match is weak. Size is stated for part of the rows, as once, few or many counts, or as a class when the clone is expanded.

V	D	size	J	CDR3	DNA
TRBV5-1	TRBD2	many	TRBJ2-1	CASSTGLAGGPQFF	TGCGCCAGCAGCACGGGACTAGCGGGGGGGCCACAGTTCTTC
TRBV6-1	TRBD1	many	TRBJ1-6	CASSWDRDNSPLHF	TGTGCCAGCAGTTGGGACAGGGATAATTCACCCCTCCACTTT
TRBV12-3/TRBV12-4	NA	many	TRBJ2-7	CASRLGGRPTEQYF	TGTGCCAGCAGGCTTGGGGGACGGCCAACTGAGCAGTACTTC
TRBV2	NA	NA	TRBJ1-5	CASSIGRGPYSNQPQHF	TGTGCCAGCAGTATAGGGAGGGGCCCGTATAGCAATCAGCCCCAGCATTTT
TRBV7-2	NA	many	TRBJ1-6	CASSYRGAPNSPLHF	TGTGCCAGCAGCTACCGCGGGGCCCCCAATTCACCCCTCCACTTT
TRBV5-5	NA	few	TRBJ1-4	CASSRSHGDNEKLFF	TGTGCCAGCAGCCGATCGCACGGTGATAATGAAAAACTGTTTTTT
TRBV28	NA	many	TRBJ1-2	CASINNGGGGYGYTF	TGTGCCAGCATTAATAATGGGGGGGGCGGCTATGGCTACACCTTC
TRBV7-6	TRBD2	many	TRBJ2-1	CASSSGSASGRAPYEQFF	TGTGCCAGCAGCTCAGGGAGTGCTAGCGGGAGGGCCCCCTATGAGCAGTTCTTC
TRBV5-5	TRBD2	NA	TRBJ2-3	CASSLEGGRASTQYF	TGTGCCAGCAGTCTGGAGGGTGGGAGGGCTTCTACGCAGTATTTT
TRBV7-9	TRBD1	many	TRBJ2-5	CASSAGTEETQYF	TGTGCCAGCAGCGCCGGGACAGAAGAGACCCAGTACTTC
TRBV9	TRBD2	few	TRBJ2-3	CASSVDSPAGVTDTQYF	TGTGCCAGCAGCGTAGATTCCCCAGCGGGAGTTACAGATACGCAGTATTTT
TRBV5-5	NA	NA	TRBJ1-1	CASSPRRGGTEAFF	TGTGCCAGCAGCCCTCGCAGGGGAGGTACTGAAGCTTTCTTT
TRBV19	NA	many	TRBJ1-5	CAARQGNQPQHF	TGTGCCGCCCGGCAGGGCAATCAGCCCCAGCATTTT
TRBV7-9	NA	NA	TRBJ1-1	CSGRGMNTEAFF	TGTTCGGGGAGGGGGATGAACACTGAAGCTTTCTTT